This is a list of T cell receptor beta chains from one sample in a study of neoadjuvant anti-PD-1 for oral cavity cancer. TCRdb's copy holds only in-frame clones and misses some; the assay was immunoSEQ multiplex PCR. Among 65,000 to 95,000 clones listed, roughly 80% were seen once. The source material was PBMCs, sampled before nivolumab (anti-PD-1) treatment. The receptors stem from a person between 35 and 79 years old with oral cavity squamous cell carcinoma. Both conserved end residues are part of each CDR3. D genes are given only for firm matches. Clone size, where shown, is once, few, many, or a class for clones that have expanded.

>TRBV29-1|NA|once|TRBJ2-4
TGCAGCGTTGTCGTGGGGAACATTCAGTACTTC
CSVVVGNIQYF
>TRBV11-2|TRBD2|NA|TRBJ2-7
TGTGCCAGCAGCTTAGGGACTAGCGGGAGGGCCCACGAGCAGTACTTC
CASSLGTSGRAHEQYF
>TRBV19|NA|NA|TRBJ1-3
TGTGCCAGTAGTGTTCCCTCTGGAAACACCATATATTTT
CASSVPSGNTIYF
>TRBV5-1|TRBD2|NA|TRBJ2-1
TGCGCCAGCAGCTTGGCAAGCGGGAGGGTATACAATGAGCAGTTCTTC
CASSLASGRVYNEQFF
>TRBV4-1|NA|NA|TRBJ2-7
TGCGCCAGCAGCCAAGATAGGGGGGGACCCTACGAGCAGTACTTC
CASSQDRGGPYEQYF
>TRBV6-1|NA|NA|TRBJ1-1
TGTGCCAGCAGACACGTTTCGAACACTGAAGCTTTCTTT
CASRHVSNTEAFF
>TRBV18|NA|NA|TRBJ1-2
TGTGCCAGCTCCCCACGAGCGGGGTTGGGTGGCTACACCTTC
CASSPRAGLGGYTF
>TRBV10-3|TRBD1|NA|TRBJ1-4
TGTGCCATCAGTGAGTCGCCAGGGGGCGGTGGTGAAAAACTGTTTTTT
CAISESPGGGGEKLFF
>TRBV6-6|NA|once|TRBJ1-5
TGTGCCAGCCGTATGCCCCAAGACCAGCCCCAGCATTTT
CASRMPQDQPQHF
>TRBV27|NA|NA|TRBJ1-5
TGTGCCAGCAGTAAAAATGGCAATCAGCCCCAGCATTTT
CASSKNGNQPQHF
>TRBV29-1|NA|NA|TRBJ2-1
TGCAGCGTTGACAGGGAAACCTACAATGAGCAGTTCTTC
CSVDRETYNEQFF
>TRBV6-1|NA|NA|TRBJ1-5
TGTGCCGCGGATCCTACGGTCGGTATCCAGCCCCAGCATTTT
CAADPTVGIQPQHF
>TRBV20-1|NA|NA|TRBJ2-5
TGCAGTGCTTTAGAAGAGACCCAGTACTTC
CSALEETQYF
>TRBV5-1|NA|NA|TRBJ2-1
TGCGCCAGCAGCTTGGGGTTTTTTACCACAGAATTCTTC
CASSLGFFTTEFF
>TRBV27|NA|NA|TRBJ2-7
TGTGCCAGCAGTTTCGAGCGAGGGCCCTACGAGCAGTACTTC
CASSFERGPYEQYF
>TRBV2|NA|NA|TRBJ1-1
TGTGCCAGCAGTGAACCCCTTTCAGGAGCGAACACTGAAGCTTTCTTT
CASSEPLSGANTEAFF
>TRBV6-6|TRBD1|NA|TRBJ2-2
TGTGCCAGCAGTGGTAGGACAGGGAACACCGGGGAGCTGTTTTTT
CASSGRTGNTGELFF
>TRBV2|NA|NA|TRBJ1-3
TGTGCCAGCAGTCGGTCGGACACCATATATTTT
CASSRSDTIYF
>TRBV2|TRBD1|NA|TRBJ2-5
TGTGCCAGCAGTGCAACAGGGGGCAGGGAGACCCAGTACTTC
CASSATGGRETQYF
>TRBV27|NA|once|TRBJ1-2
TGTGCCAGCAGTTTATTGGCGGATGGGAGATCCGGCTACACCTTC
CASSLLADGRSGYTF
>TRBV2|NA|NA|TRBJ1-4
TGTGCCAGCAGGGGTGCGGGGAGTGCAACTAATGAAAAACTGTTTTTT
CASRGAGSATNEKLFF
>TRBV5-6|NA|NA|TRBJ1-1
TGTGCCAGCAGCTTGGGGACGGCGAACACTGAAGCTTTCTTT
CASSLGTANTEAFF
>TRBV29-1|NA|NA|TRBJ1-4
TGCAGCGTTGTAGCGGGGGCCGCTAATGAAAAACTGTTTTTT
CSVVAGAANEKLFF
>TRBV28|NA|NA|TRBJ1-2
TGTGCCAGCAGTTTAGGGGGCGGGGGCTACGGCTACACCTTC
CASSLGGGGYGYTF
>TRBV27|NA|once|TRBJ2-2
TGTGCCACCCTGGGAGCAGTGAACACCGGGGAGCTGTTTTTT
CATLGAVNTGELFF
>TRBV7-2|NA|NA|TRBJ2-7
TGTGCCAGCAGCGTCGGGACCTTCGAACGGCAGTACTTC
CASSVGTFERQYF
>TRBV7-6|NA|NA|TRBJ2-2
TGTGCCAGCAGCGGGCAGGAGTCCGGGGAGCTGTTTTTT
CASSGQESGELFF
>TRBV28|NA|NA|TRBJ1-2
TGTGCCAGCAGTCCCAACCCAACAGGGCCGCGGGGCTACACCTTC
CASSPNPTGPRGYTF
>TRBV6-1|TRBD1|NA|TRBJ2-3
TGTGCCAGCAGTGATTCCCCGACAGGGGGGAGCACAGATACGCAGTATTTT
CASSDSPTGGSTDTQYF
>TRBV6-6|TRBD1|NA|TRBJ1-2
TGTGCCAGCACTCAGACAGGGAGGAGGGAAGGCTACACCTTC
CASTQTGRREGYTF
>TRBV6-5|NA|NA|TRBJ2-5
TGTGCCAGCAGTTACTCGTACGGAGTCCAAGAGACCCAGTACTTC
CASSYSYGVQETQYF
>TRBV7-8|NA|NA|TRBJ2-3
TGTGCCAGCAGCTTGAGCGAGAGTAATACGCAGTATTTT
CASSLSESNTQYF
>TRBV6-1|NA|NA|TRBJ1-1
TGTGCCAGCAGGACCTTTGACAGAGCGAACACTGAAGCTTTCTTT
CASRTFDRANTEAFF
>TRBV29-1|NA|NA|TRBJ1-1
TGCAGCGTTGAAGTCGGGGTAGGTGAAGCTTTCTTT
CSVEVGVGEAFF
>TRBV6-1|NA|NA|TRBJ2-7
TGTGCCAGCAGACCGACAGGTCTCACCTACGAGCAGTACTTC
CASRPTGLTYEQYF
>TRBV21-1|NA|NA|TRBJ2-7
TGTGCCAGCAGCCTACCAAGGGAGCAGTACTTC
CASSLPREQYF
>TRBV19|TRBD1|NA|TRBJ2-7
TGTGCCAGTAGGCCCGGGACAGGGTCCTCCTACGAGCAGTACTTC
CASRPGTGSSYEQYF
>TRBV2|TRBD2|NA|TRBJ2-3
TGTGCCAGCAGTGAATTAGGGACTATGCCCACAGATACGCAGTATTTT
CASSELGTMPTDTQYF
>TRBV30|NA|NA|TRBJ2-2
TGTGCCTGGAGGCCCGAAGGGACTGGGAACACCGGGGAGCTGTTTTTT
CAWRPEGTGNTGELFF
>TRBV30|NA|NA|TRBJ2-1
TGTGCCTGGAGTGTACAGGCCAAGCAGTTCTTC
CAWSVQAKQFF
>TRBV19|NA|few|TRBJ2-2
TGTGCCAGTAGTTCAGGGAGGACGAGGGACACCGGGGAGCTGTTTTTT
CASSSGRTRDTGELFF